This T cell receptor (beta chain) was found in a study of blood T cell repertoires in COVID-19. Clones were read by immunoSEQ multiplex PCR, and TCRdb kept only the in-frame ones, dropping some. Of roughly 300,000 clones in the sample, roughly 87% were seen once. The CDR3 sequence is 21 residues long. Trimming cost V 5 bases and J 2 bases; bases outside gene matches: 19. Germline V gene lookup returns CDR1 MDHEN and CDR2 SYDVKM. A single count supports this clone. This chain connects TRBV28 to TRBJ1-5; 12 bases fit TRBD1. Sample: PBMCs or T cells enriched from blood (not recorded which). The receptor comes from a young woman who had recovered from COVID-19. The CDR3 protein is CASSTTDPGQGALVGNQPQHF. The CDR3 DNA reads as TGTGCCAGCAGTACCACCGACCCGGGACAGGGGGCGTTGGTGGGCAATCAGCCCCAGCATTTT.